This T cell receptor (beta chain) is from a study of T-cell reconstitution after alpha-beta-depleted transplantation in children. Findings and limits, study-wide: Day-60 TCRbeta diversity that was high in some patients was derived from surviving recipient T cells and thymic progenitors. There were reportedly several hundred expanded graft clones from which alpha-beta T cells came about two months after transplant. Counts and diversity of T cells one year after transplant came mostly from newly produced T cells.

This clonotype was counted only a few times. Antigen specificity is unknown. The library targeted TCRbeta and was prepared with unique molecular identifiers. TCRdb reprocessed the PCR reads via MiXCR and lists one record per CDR3 protein. The sample comprises 250,000 to 300,000 distinct CDR3 sequences, 7.5% to 9% of which are singletons, and over 7.5% rests with the top ten. Specimen: peripheral blood, collected 360 days after TCRalphabeta/CD19-depleted stem cell transplant. The clonotype comes from a female patient aged 2-15 years who had a stem cell transplant for Fanconi anemia, so the T cells may come from the graft donor.

The chain's CDR3 is CASSLLIGSGELFF. DNA of the CDR3: TGTGCCAGCAGCTTATTGATAGGGAGCGGGGAGCTGTTTTTT. The chain links TRBV7-6 to TRBJ2-2, with D perhaps matching TRBD2 (5 bases). Germline V gene lookup returns CDR1 SGHVS and CDR2 FNYEAQ. The CDR3 is made up of 14 amino acids. The ends were cut back, 2 bases at V and 7 bases at J, with 11 bases in the middle.